This passage covers 24 T cell receptor beta chains from one sample sequenced in a study of regulatory T cells in long-lasting Graves disease. The time point was: newly diagnosed GD, antithyroid drugs for less than 3 months. After RNA was extracted from PBMCs, the TCR library was made from it. Libraries of TCR beta came from iRepertoire HTBI primers plus Arm-PCR of CDR3 regions. TCRdb re-analysed the multiplex PCR reads in MiXCR, keeping a single row per CDR3 protein. The table has about 210,000 distinct CDR3 sequences, about 19% seen once. These data are also associated with another study on T cells in Graves' hyperthyroidism and ophthalmopathy.

This material consisted of peripheral blood mononuclear cells (PBMCs), taken at new diagnosis, from a patient treated with antithyroid drugs. All receptors come from a young woman with Graves disease.

The sample holds many counts of this clonotype. The junction shows a germline mismatch at one end, possibly a read error. The chain combines TRBV10-2 with TRBJ1-1; TRBD1 matches 8 bases. This CDR3 has 13 amino acids. The germline CDR1 and CDR2 sequences are WSHSY and SAAADI. DNA of the CDR3: TGCGCCAGCCGTGAGACAGGGGACACTGAAGCTTTCTTT. It codes for CASRETGDTEAFF.

A single count supports this clonotype. It differs at one base from a far larger clone, so likely a read error. The chain is built from TRBV18 and TRBJ2-1; D unclear. The DNA end favors TRBJ2-5, so the J call may be wrong. CDR1 and CDR2 from the germline V gene are KGHSH and LQKENI. This CDR3 is built from 13 residues. CDR3 DNA sequence: TGTGTCAGCTCCCCGGACCTCCAAGAGACCCAGTACTTC. It is translated as CVSSPDLQETQYF.

Notes on this clonotype: A single base separates this from a much larger clone, so it may be a read error. The chain uses TRBV6-2 or TRBV6-3 and TRBJ2-1, with TRBD2 matching over 16 bases. CDR1 MNHEY and CDR2 SVGEGT come from the germline V gene. CDR3 length: 20 residues. The CDR3 DNA is TGTGCCAGCAGTTACCTGGGACTAGCGGGGGGGCCTGGGTCCTACAATGGGCAGTTCTTC. Its translation: CASSYLGLAGGPGSYNGQFF.

The chain couples TRBV9 to TRBJ1-4; 8 bases are a match to TRBD1. The CDR3 extends over 14 amino acids. V was pared by 3 bases and J by 8 bases, with 6 bases of the junction left unmatched. Germline loops: CDR1 SGDLS, CDR2 YYNGEE. Written as DNA, the CDR3 is TGTGCCAGCAGCGCTGGACAGGGTCACGAAAAACTGTTTTTT. Translation: CASSAGQGHEKLFF.

This clonotype was detected many times. The chain has TRBV7-9 and TRBJ1-2; D remains ambiguous. The V gene's germline CDR1 is SEHNR and CDR2 FQNEAQ (reference sequence). V dropped 1 base and J dropped 8 bases, with 17 bases sitting between them. The CDR3 covers 15 residues. The CDR3 nucleotides read TGTGCCAGCAGCTTAGGTCTGGCCTTAAGGGAAGGCTACACCTTC. Protein sequence: CASSLGLALREGYTF.

This clonotype was found many times. Mismatch with germline at one junction end may stem from a read error. V usage is TRBV27 and J usage is TRBJ1-1; D possibly corresponds to TRBD1 (5 bases). The CDR3 loop spans 11 amino acids. The germline gives CDR1 MNHEY, CDR2 SMNVEV (reference sequence). CDR3 sequence reads: CASNLRMGVLF. In nucleotides, the CDR3 is TGTGCCAGCAATTTAAGGATGGGGGTCCTTTTT.

At least ten counts were recorded for this clonotype. The chain employs TRBV30 and TRBJ2-3; D is ambiguous. The CDR3 runs 18 residues. Germline V gene data show CDR1 as GTSNPN and CDR2 as SVGIG (reference sequence). V dropped 0 bases and J dropped 2 bases, with 21 bases sitting between them. The CDR3 sequence is CAWSVNRRIGHYTDTQYF. CDR3 coding DNA: TGTGCCTGGAGTGTTAACAGAAGGATTGGCCACTACACAGATACGCAGTATTTT.

The table lists this clonotype with many counts. V gene TRBV12-3 or TRBV12-4 combines with J gene TRBJ1-4; the match to TRBD1 covers 12 bases. V shed 3 bases and J 7 bases; nucleotides not matched to a gene: 3. The CDR3 is 15 residues long. The CDR3 DNA reads TGTGCCAGCAGTTTCGGGACAGGGGGCGGTGAAAAACTGTTTTTT. It specifies CASSFGTGGGEKLFF.

This clonotype appeared many times. This rearrangement joins TRBV18 to TRBJ1-5, with 10 positions matching TRBD1. V gave up 1 base and J gave up 4 bases; unmatched junction bases: 7. Germline values: CDR1 KGHSH, CDR2 LQKENI. The CDR3 runs to 17 residues. CDR3 sequence reads: CASSPLPGQGRNQPQHF. CDR3 bases: TGTGCCAGCTCACCACTGCCGGGACAGGGGCGGAATCAGCCCCAGCATTTT.

This clonotype was counted many times. The rearrangement uses TRBV11-2 and TRBJ1-6; D ambiguous. CDR1 is SGHAT, CDR2 FQNNGV, per germline. Trimming removed 5 bases from V and 2 bases from J, with 10 bases in between. CDR3 length: 15 residues. As DNA, the CDR3 is TGTGCCAGCAGCCCCTACGAACCCTATAATTCACCCCTCCACTTT. Protein: CASSPYEPYNSPLHF.

This chain connects TRBV28 to TRBJ1-1; 8 nucleotides agree with TRBD1. CDR3 size: 15 residues. The V gene end was trimmed by 7 bases and the J gene end by 5 bases; junction bases not matched to a gene: 12. Germline V CDR1 and CDR2: MDHEN, SYDVKM. Here the CDR3 DNA reads TGTGCCAGCAATTCCCGGAGCAGGGGGCGAACTGAAGCTTTCTTT. This encodes CASNSRSRGRTEAFF.

The chain couples TRBV5-1 to TRBJ2-3, with D maybe TRBD2 (5 bases). The CDR3 sequence is 14 residues long. The germline V and J ends were trimmed by 0 bases and 3 bases, with 8 bases remaining between them. Germline V gene lookup returns CDR1 SGHRS and CDR2 YFSETQ. The CDR3 nucleotides read TGCGCCAGCAGCTTGGGGGAGTCGACAGATACGCAGTATTTT. Protein product: CASSLGESTDTQYF.

This clonotype was seen many times. The chain carries TRBV27 and TRBJ1-2, with D tentatively TRBD1 (5 bases). CDR3 length: 15 amino acids. Trimming took off 3 bases at V and 2 bases at J, with 13 bases between the two ends. Germline values: CDR1 MNHEY, CDR2 SMNVEV (reference sequence). The CDR3 DNA reads TGTGCCAGCAGTTTGACCGGACAAATCAACTATGGCTACACCTTC. It codes for CASSLTGQINYGYTF.

This clonotype was seen ten or more times. The chain recombines TRBV12-3 or TRBV12-4 with TRBJ1-6; 7 bases match TRBD1. This CDR3 has 15 residues. V shed 7 bases, J shed 8 bases, and the junction held 11 bases outside the gene matches. CDR3 in DNA: TGTGCCAGCAACCAGGGGGGGGGATCGCATTCACCCCTCCACTTT. It is translated as CASNQGGGSHSPLHF.

This clonotype was detected many times. This chain joins TRBV5-1 and TRBJ2-7, with D hard to call. Germline lookup yields CDR1 SGHRS and CDR2 YFSETQ. Deletions cut 7 bases from V and 0 bases from J, with 5 bases between. CDR3 size: 11 residues. The CDR3 loop is CASAFSYEQYF. CDR3 nucleotide sequence: TGCGCCAGCGCTTTCTCCTACGAGCAGTACTTC.

This sequence joins TRBV11-2 and TRBJ2-6, with D tentatively TRBD2 (6 bases). This CDR3 comprises 17 residues. Germline CDR1 and CDR2: SGHAT and FQNNGV. Trimming left V 11 bases short and J 0 bases short, with 20 bases between. The CDR3 here is CAGGSRGISSGANVLTF. CDR3 sequence (DNA): TGTGCCGGCGGGTCCCGGGGGATTAGCTCTGGGGCCAACGTCCTGACTTTC.

Ten or more counts support this clonotype. CDR3 nucleotides: TGTGCCAGCACCCTCGACAGGGGCACTGAAGCTTTCTTT. Amino acid sequence: CASTLDRGTEAFF. The chain links TRBV2 to TRBJ1-1, with 8 bases matching TRBD1. The J segment lost 4 bases and the V segment lost 7 bases, leaving 5 bases of the junction unmatched. Germline CDR1 and CDR2: SNHLY and FYNNEI. This CDR3 has 13 amino acids.

A word on this clonotype: Possible read error: a much larger clone is one base away. The chain combines TRBV3-1 with TRBJ2-7; TRBD2 matches at 7 bases. The CDR3 has 15 amino acids. J gave up 9 bases and V 1 base, and 12 bases lay outside the gene matches. Germline V gene data show CDR1 as LGHDT and CDR2 as YNNKEL (reference sequence). In DNA, the CDR3 is TGTGCCAGCAGCCAAGTGACGGGACTACCCAGTAGGCAGTACTTC. Its protein is CASSQVTGLPSRQYF.

This clonotype was counted ten times or more. The genes are TRBV15 and TRBJ2-1; no reliable D call. The CDR3 consists of 12 residues. Trimming pared 1 base from V and 7 bases from J, leaving 5 bases between. Per the germline V gene, CDR1 is LNHNV and CDR2 is YYDKDF (reference sequence). The CDR3 protein is CATSRVRNEQFF. As DNA, the CDR3 is TGTGCCACCAGCAGAGTAAGGAATGAGCAGTTCTTC.

This clonotype was detected many times. This chain joins TRBV6-5 and TRBJ2-7, with TRBD1 as a possible D gene (7 bases). V was shortened by 2 bases and J by 2 bases, with 13 bases between the two germline ends. CDR3 length: 15 residues. Germline assignment: CDR1 MNHEY and CDR2 SVGAGI. The CDR3 reads CASSYTPGGTYEQYF. The CDR3 coding sequence is TGTGCCAGCAGTTACACCCCAGGGGGGACCTACGAGCAGTACTTC.

This clonotype appeared a few times. With a much larger clone just one base away, this may be a read error. The J gene is TRBJ2-3, the V gene TRBV7-9; TRBD2 is a possible D gene (5 bases). CDR1 is SEHNR, CDR2 FQNEAQ, per germline (reference sequence). This CDR3 contains 14 residues. The CDR3 bases are TGTGCCGGCAGCGTGGACTGGGGATTGGATACGCAGTATTTT. It encodes CAGSVDWGLDTQYF.

This clonotype was recorded at least ten times. This chain uses TRBV19 with TRBJ2-5; 7 positions agree with TRBD2. Germline lookup yields CDR1 LNHDA and CDR2 SQIVND (reference sequence). With V trimmed by 5 bases and J by 2 bases, 8 bases remained unmatched. The CDR3 sequence is 15 residues long. This chain's CDR3 is CASSPRAAGQETQYF. The CDR3 DNA is TGTGCCAGTAGTCCCAGGGCAGCGGGACAAGAGACCCAGTACTTC.

This clonotype was seen many times. This rearrangement joins TRBV11-3 to TRBJ2-1; D is ambiguous. This CDR3 is built from 15 residues. Trimming left V 5 bases short and J 0 bases short, with 11 bases between. CDR1 SGHNT and CDR2 YENEEA come from the germline V gene. CDR3 DNA: TGTGCCAGCAGCGACTCCGGAAGCTCCTACAATGAGCAGTTCTTC. Its translation: CASSDSGSSYNEQFF.

The chain is built from TRBV20-1 and TRBJ2-5; the D gene is possibly TRBD2 (6 bases). Germline V gene lookup returns CDR1 DFQATT and CDR2 SNEGSKA (reference sequence). Trimming stripped 4 bases from V and 2 bases from J, with 11 bases between. This CDR3 region has 13 residues. The CDR3 spells CSAIIGGQETQYF. CDR3 coding DNA: TGCAGTGCTATCATCGGGGGACAAGAGACCCAGTACTTC.